These 10 T cell receptor beta chains came from one sample sequenced in a study of T cells after somatic rescue of genetic block. Libraries were prepared by immunoSEQ multiplex PCR; TCRdb keeps only in-frame clonotypes and omits some of them. The sample lists more than 9,500 clones, around 74% occurring once. Sequenced: peripheral blood mononuclear cells (PBMCs). These receptors were obtained from a boy aged 5-17 years.

This clone showed up just once. The V gene is TRBV11-1, the J gene TRBJ2-5; a possible D gene is TRBD2 (6 bases). TRBJ2-7 explains the end of the DNA better; the J call may be wrong. This CDR3 comprises 15 residues. From germline, CDR1 is SGHAT and CDR2 FQDESV (reference sequence). The CDR3 nucleotides are TGTGCCAGCAGCTTAGGCGGGGCAGGGTGGAACGAGCAGTACTTC. This gives the protein CASSLGGAGWNEQYF.

The chain has TRBV7-6 and TRBJ2-7; D tentatively reads TRBD1 or TRBD2 (6 bases each). V gave up 2 bases and J gave up 0 bases, with 11 bases separating them. Germline CDR1 is SGHVS and CDR2 is FNYEAQ. The CDR3 sequence is 15 residues long. The CDR3 spells CASSLRGESSYEQYF. CDR3 nucleotide sequence: TGTGCCAGCAGCTTAAGGGGGGAGTCCTCCTACGAGCAGTACTTC.

J is TRBJ2-5 and V is TRBV11-2; D is tentatively TRBD1 or TRBD2 (7 bases each). The CDR3 sequence is 14 residues long. V lost 3 bases to trimming and J lost 4 bases, with 12 bases between them. Germline CDR1 is SGHAT and CDR2 is FQNNGV. CDR3 sequence reads: CASSFTRGGETQYF. The CDR3 DNA is TGTGCCAGCAGCTTCACCAGGGGGGGAGAGACCCAGTACTTC.

The genes are TRBV6-4 and TRBJ1-4, with a possible D match to TRBD1 (6 bases). The germline CDR1 and CDR2 sequences are MRHNA and SNTAGT. The CDR3 spans 16 residues. V shed 5 bases and J shed 2 bases, with 15 bases lying between them. In nucleotides, the CDR3 is TGTGCCAGCAGTTCCTCCAGACAGGCGACTAATGAAAAACTGTTTTTT. It yields the protein CASSSSRQATNEKLFF.

This rearrangement joins TRBV19 to TRBJ1-1; D call uncertain. The CDR3 extends over 15 amino acids. Germline lookup yields CDR1 LNHDA and CDR2 SQIVND (reference sequence). With 2 bases removed from V and 3 bases from J, the gap between germline ends came to 13 bases. The CDR3 region has the DNA TGTGCCAGTAGTATAATTTACGTGCCCCACACTGAAGCTTTCTTT. It translates to CASSIIYVPHTEAFF.

J is TRBJ2-2 and V is TRBV5-4; D is perhaps TRBD1 (7 bases). V dropped 3 bases and J dropped 0 bases, with 18 bases sitting between them. The CDR3 is 18 amino acids. Germline V gives CDR1 SGHNT, CDR2 YYREEE (reference sequence). CDR3 protein: CASSSTGDSKPNTGELFF. The CDR3 DNA follows: TGTGCCAGCAGCTCCACAGGGGACTCGAAGCCGAACACCGGGGAGCTGTTTTTT.

This chain uses TRBV28 with TRBJ2-1; the D gene is possibly TRBD2 (6 bases). Looked up from germline, CDR1 is MDHEN and CDR2 is SYDVKM. Deletions cut 4 bases from V and 13 bases from J, with 17 bases between. The CDR3 is 13 residues long. The CDR3 region has the DNA TGTGCCAGCAGTTCTAGCGTGCCAGTAACCCAGTTCTTC. Protein: CASSSSVPVTQFF.

V gene TRBV7-9 combines with J gene TRBJ2-5, with 7 bases lining up with TRBD2. Germline loops: CDR1 SEHNR, CDR2 FQNEAQ (reference sequence). The length of the CDR3 is 14 residues. J gave up 3 bases and V 3 bases, and 4 bases lay outside the gene matches. The CDR3 loop is CASSLWGREETQYF. As DNA, the CDR3 is TGTGCCAGCAGCTTGTGGGGGAGGGAAGAGACCCAGTACTTC. Looking up the rest from reference TRBV7-9 and TRBJ2-5 gives the full variable domain: DTGVSQNPRHKITKRGQNVTFRCDPISEHNRLYWYRQTLGQGPEFLTYFQNEAQLEKSRLLSDRFSAERPKGSFSTLEIQRTEQGDSAMYLCASSLWGREETQYFGPGTRLLVL.

The chain couples TRBV5-1 to TRBJ2-5, with 11 nucleotides matching TRBD2. This CDR3 region has 17 residues. Germline V gene sequence: CDR1 SGHRS, CDR2 YFSETQ. Losses at the gene ends were 4 bases for V and 4 bases for J; bases not matched to a gene: 12. Here the CDR3 reads CASSGTQLAGVRETQYF. The CDR3 DNA follows: TGCGCCAGCAGCGGGACCCAACTAGCGGGAGTTCGAGAGACCCAGTACTTC. Filled out from reference TRBV5-1 and TRBJ2-5, the complete variable domain reads KAGVTQTPRYLIKTRGQQVTLSCSPISGHRSVSWYQQTPGQGLQFLFEYFSETQRNKGNFPGRFSGRQFSNSRSEMNVSTLELGDSALYLCASSGTQLAGVRETQYFGPGTRLLVL.

The chain combines TRBV28 with TRBJ2-6; TRBD2 agrees at 10 bases. Germline assignment: CDR1 MDHEN and CDR2 SYDVKM. The CDR3 consists of 17 residues. The V gene end was trimmed by 6 bases and the J gene end by 0 bases; junction bases not matched to a gene: 5. The CDR3 is CASSSSGRSSGANVLTF. CDR3 sequence (DNA): TGTGCCAGCAGCTCTAGCGGGAGAAGCTCTGGGGCCAACGTCCTGACTTTC.